This TCR beta chain derives from a study of monozygotic twins with inflammatory bowel disease. Study results and caveats: People with IBD had fewer clonotypes in common with others than healthy twins did, especially with disease activity. TCRbeta inverse Simpson diversity was decreased in IBD patients versus healthy co-twins.

Germline V gene sequence: CDR1 MNHNS, CDR2 SASEGT. The CDR3 is 14 amino acids. Eight separate reactions per sample yielded the cDNA. TCRdb reprocessed the 5' RACE reads, with one entry per CDR3 protein and no DNA. This repertoire includes approximately 150,000 distinct CDR3 sequences. Remarks on this clonotype: Its antigen is not identified.

Blood (2.5 ml) was collected from every donor individually. The rearrangement uses TRBV6-1 and TRBJ2-6. The receptor's source is a human donor with ulcerative colitis or Crohn's disease, or a healthy co-twin of an affected twin (not recorded which). Input material: blood. The CDR3 sequence: CASSPGFGANVLTF.